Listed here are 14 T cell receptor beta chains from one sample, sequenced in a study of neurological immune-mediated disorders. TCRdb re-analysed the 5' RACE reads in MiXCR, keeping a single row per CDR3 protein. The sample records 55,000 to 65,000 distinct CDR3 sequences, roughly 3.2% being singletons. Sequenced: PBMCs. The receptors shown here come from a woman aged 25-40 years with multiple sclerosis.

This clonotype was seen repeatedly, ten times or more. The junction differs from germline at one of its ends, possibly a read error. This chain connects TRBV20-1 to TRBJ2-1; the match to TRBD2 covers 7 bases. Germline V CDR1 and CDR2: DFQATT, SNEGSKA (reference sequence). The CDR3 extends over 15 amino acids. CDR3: CSARSPREDYDEQFF. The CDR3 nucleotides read TGCAGTGCTAGATCCCCCCGGGAGGACTACGATGAGCAGTTCTTC.

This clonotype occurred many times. The CDR3 protein is CASSLEGQGYTEAFF. CDR3 DNA: TGCGCCAGCAGCTTGGAGGGACAGGGGTACACTGAAGCTTTCTTT. V is TRBV5-1 and J is TRBJ1-1; 10 positions match TRBD1. V lost 0 bases and J lost 3; bases outside the gene matches: 2. CDR1 SGHRS and CDR2 YFSETQ come from the germline V gene. CDR3 length: 15 residues.

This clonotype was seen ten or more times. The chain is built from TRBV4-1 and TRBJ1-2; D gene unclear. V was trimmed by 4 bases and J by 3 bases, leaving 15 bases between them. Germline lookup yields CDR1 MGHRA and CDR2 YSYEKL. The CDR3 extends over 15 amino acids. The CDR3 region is CASSPTPRTDYGYTF. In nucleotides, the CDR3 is TGCGCCAGCAGCCCCACCCCCCGGACGGACTATGGCTACACCTTC.

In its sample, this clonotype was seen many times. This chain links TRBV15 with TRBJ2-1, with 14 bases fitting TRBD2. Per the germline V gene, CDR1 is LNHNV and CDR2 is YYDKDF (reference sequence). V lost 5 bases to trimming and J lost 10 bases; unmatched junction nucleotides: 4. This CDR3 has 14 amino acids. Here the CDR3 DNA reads TGTGCCACCAGCGAGGGACTAGCGGGAGTCGAGCAGTTCTTC. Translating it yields CATSEGLAGVEQFF.

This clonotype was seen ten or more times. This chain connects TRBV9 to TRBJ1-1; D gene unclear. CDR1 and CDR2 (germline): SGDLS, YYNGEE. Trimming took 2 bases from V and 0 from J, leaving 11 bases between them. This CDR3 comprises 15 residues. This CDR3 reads CASSVQTLVNTEAFF. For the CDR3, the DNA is TGTGCCAGCAGCGTCCAGACCCTGGTGAACACTGAAGCTTTCTTT. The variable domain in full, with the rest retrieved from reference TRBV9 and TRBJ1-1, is DSGVTQTPKHLITATGQRVTLRCSPRSGDLSVYWYQQSLDQGLQFLIQYYNGEERAKGNILERFSAQQFPDLHSELNLSSLELGDSALYFCASSVQTLVNTEAFFGQGTRLTVV.

The CDR3 reads CSAKWTGVETQYF. Here the CDR3 DNA reads TGCAGTGCTAAATGGACAGGGGTGGAGACCCAGTACTTC. The chain employs TRBV20-1 and TRBJ2-5; 9 positions match TRBD1. Germline V lookup: CDR1 DFQATT, CDR2 SNEGSKA (reference sequence). The CDR3 covers 13 residues. With V trimmed by 4 bases and J by 5 bases, 5 bases remained unmatched.

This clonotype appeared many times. CDR3 nucleotide sequence: TGCAGTGCTAGAGACAGTTTCGGGGGGTACACTGAAGCTTTCTTT. This codes for CSARDSFGGYTEAFF. The chain uses TRBV20-1 and TRBJ1-1; D is possibly TRBD1 (5 bases). Germline loops: CDR1 DFQATT, CDR2 SNEGSKA (reference sequence). There are 15 residues in the CDR3. Between the trimmed V and J ends, which lost 0 bases and 3 bases, there was a span of 14 bases.

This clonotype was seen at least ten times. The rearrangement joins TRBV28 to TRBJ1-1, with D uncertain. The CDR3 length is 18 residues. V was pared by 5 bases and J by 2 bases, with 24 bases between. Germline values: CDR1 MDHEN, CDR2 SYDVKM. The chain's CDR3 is CASSRLHYPGRLNTEAFF. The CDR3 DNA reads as TGTGCCAGCAGTCGGCTGCATTACCCCGGACGCTTAAACACTGAAGCTTTCTTT.

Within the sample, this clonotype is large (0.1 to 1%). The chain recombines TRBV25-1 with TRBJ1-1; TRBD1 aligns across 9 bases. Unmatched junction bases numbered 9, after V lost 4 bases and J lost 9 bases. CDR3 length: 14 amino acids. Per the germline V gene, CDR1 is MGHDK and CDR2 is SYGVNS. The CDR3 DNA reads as TGTGCCAGCAGTGCCGGACAGGGGCATGCTAAAGCTTTCTTT. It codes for CASSAGQGHAKAFF.

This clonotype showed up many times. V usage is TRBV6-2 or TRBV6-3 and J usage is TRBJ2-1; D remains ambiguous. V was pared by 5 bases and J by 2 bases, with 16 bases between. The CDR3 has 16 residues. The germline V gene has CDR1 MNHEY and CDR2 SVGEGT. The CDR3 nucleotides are TGTGCCAGCAGTACATCGAAGCTACTGGCCTACAATGAGCAGTTCTTC. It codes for CASSTSKLLAYNEQFF.

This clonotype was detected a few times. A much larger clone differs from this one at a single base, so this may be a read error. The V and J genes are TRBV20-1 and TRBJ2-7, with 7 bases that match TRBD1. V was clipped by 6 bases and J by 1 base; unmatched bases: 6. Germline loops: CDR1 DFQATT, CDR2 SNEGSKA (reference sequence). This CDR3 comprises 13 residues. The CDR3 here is CSALDRSSYEQYF. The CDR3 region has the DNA TGCAGTGCCCTGGACAGGAGTTCCTACGAGCAGTACTTC.

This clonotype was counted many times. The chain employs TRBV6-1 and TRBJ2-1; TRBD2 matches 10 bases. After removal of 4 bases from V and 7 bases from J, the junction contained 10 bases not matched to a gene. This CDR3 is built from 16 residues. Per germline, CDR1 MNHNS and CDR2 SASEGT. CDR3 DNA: TGTGCCAGCAGTGCACTCCCTAGCGGGAGACGTAATGAGCAGTTCTTC. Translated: CASSALPSGRRNEQFF.

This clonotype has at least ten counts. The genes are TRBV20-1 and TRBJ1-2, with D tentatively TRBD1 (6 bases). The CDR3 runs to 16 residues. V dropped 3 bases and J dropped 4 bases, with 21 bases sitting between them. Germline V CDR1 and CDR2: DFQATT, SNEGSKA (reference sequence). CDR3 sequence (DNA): TGCAGTGCTAGTCGGGGGGGGGGCGTGTCGACCTATGGCTACACCTTC. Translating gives CSASRGGGVSTYGYTF.

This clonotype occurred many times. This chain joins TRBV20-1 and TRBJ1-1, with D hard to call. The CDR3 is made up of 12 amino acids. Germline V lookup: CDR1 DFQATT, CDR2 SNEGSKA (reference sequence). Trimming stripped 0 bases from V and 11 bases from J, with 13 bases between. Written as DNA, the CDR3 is TGCAGTGCTAGAGAAAGCGGGATCTGGGCTTTCTTT. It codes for CSARESGIWAFF.